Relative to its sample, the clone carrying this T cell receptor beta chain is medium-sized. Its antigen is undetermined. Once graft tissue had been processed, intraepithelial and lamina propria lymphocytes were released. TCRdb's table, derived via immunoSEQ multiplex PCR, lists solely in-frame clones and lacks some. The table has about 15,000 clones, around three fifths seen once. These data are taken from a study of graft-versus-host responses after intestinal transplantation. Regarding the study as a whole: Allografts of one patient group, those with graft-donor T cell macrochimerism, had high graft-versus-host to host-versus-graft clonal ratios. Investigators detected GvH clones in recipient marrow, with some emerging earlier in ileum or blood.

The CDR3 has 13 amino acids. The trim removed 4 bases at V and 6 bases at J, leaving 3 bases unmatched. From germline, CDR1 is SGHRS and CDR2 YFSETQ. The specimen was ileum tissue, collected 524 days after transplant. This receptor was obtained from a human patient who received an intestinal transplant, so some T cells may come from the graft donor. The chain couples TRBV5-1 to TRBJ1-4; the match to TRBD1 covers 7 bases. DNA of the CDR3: TGCGCCAGCAGCCTCGGACAGGATGAAAAACTGTTTTTT. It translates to CASSLGQDEKLFF.